Listed below are T cell receptor beta chains from one sample, sequenced in a study of response to subunit inactivated influenza vaccine. One entry per CDR3 protein, called by TCRdb with MiXCR from the RT-PCR reads. The sample records hundreds of thousands of distinct CDR3 sequences, less than 20% being singletons. Specimen: PBMCs from blood, collected roughly 5 days after vaccination. These receptors all stem from a man aged 50 or older who received an inactivated influenza vaccine. CDR3s include the opening cysteine and the closing phenylalanine or tryptophan. The D gene is left open where the match is weak. Only some rows state a clone size, as once, few, many or a class for expanded clones.

TRBV7-2,TRBJ1-2,.,TRBD1,TGTGCCAGCAGCTTAGGGCCAGGACAGGGCCCCAATGGCTACACCTTC,CASSLGPGQGPNGYTF
TRBV3-1,TRBJ2-7,many,.,TGTGCCAGCAGCCAAGATTGGGGATCCTACGAGCAGTACTTC,CASSQDWGSYEQYF
TRBV6-1,TRBJ1-6,.,.,TGTGCCAGCAGCGGGGCCGAATTGGCGGCACCCCTCCACTTT,CASSGAELAAPLHF
TRBV7-6,TRBJ1-2,few,.,TGTGCCAGCAGCTTAGCGGGAGGAGCAGCTAACTATGGCTACACCTTC,CASSLAGGAANYGYTF
TRBV20-1,TRBJ1-4,few,.,TGCAGTGCTAGTAGTTCTCTGAGAACTTCGGAAAAACTGTTTTTT,CSASSSLRTSEKLFF
TRBV29-1,TRBJ2-1,.,TRBD2,TGCAGCGTTGCTCTAGCGGGAGGGCCTGGTCAGTTCTTC,CSVALAGGPGQFF
TRBV7-9,TRBJ2-3,.,.,TGTGCCAGCAGCCCTCCGCCGGGAGATACGCAGTATTTT,CASSPPPGDTQYF
TRBV12-3/TRBV12-4,TRBJ2-3,few,.,TGTGCCAGCAGTACCCCTGGGGGGGGGCCTTTGGATACGCAGTATTTT,CASSTPGGGPLDTQYF
TRBV10-3,TRBJ2-2,few,.,TGTGCCATCAGACAAGCATCAGGGACCCACACCGGGGAGCTGTTTTTT,CAIRQASGTHTGELFF
TRBV10-3,TRBJ2-5,few,TRBD2,TGTGCCATCAGTGAGTTCAATAGCGGGGAGGAGACCCAGTACTTC,CAISEFNSGEETQYF
TRBV7-8,TRBJ1-4,few,.,TGTGCCAGCAGCCACCGAAGCGGGACTAATGAAAAACTGTTTTTT,CASSHRSGTNEKLFF
TRBV12-3/TRBV12-4,TRBJ2-2,many,TRBD2,TGTGCCAGCGGGATAGCGGGAGCCACCGGGGAGCTGTTTTTT,CASGIAGATGELFF
TRBV5-1,TRBJ1-1,.,.,TGCGCCAACAGCTTGGGACAAATCAAGTTTTCCACTGAAGCTTTCTTT,CANSLGQIKFSTEAFF
TRBV20-1,TRBJ1-5,few,TRBD1,TGCAGTGCTAGAGGGGTCAGGGGGCTTCAGCCCCAGCATTTT,CSARGVRGLQPQHF
TRBV6-5,TRBJ2-7,.,.,TGTGCCAGCAGTTACTCGACAGGATCGACCTACGAGCAGTACTTC,CASSYSTGSTYEQYF
TRBV6-1,TRBJ2-2,.,.,TGTGCCAGCAGTGCCCCGGACACGAACACCGGGGAGCTGTTTTTT,CASSAPDTNTGELFF
TRBV20-1,TRBJ2-1,many,.,TGCAGTGCTAGGGTCAATGAGCAGTTCTTC,CSARVNEQFF
TRBV7-6,TRBJ2-5,.,.,TGTGCCAGCAGCTTTCCTCGACTCCGGCGGCAAGAGACCCAGTACTTC,CASSFPRLRRQETQYF
TRBV24-1,TRBJ2-3,.,TRBD2,TGTGCCACCAGTGATACGGCTAGCGGCCTATACACAGATACGCAGTATTTT,CATSDTASGLYTDTQYF
TRBV4-2,TRBJ2-7,few,TRBD2,TGTGCCAGCAGCCCTTGGGGACTAGCGGACTCCTACGAGCAGTACTTC,CASSPWGLADSYEQYF
TRBV12-3/TRBV12-4,TRBJ2-3,few,.,TGTGCCAGCAGTGAGTGGGGCACAGATACGCAGTATTTT,CASSEWGTDTQYF
TRBV7-8,TRBJ2-7,many,.,TGTGCCAGCAGCTTAACTAGCTTGGGCGTCTACGAGCAGTACTTC,CASSLTSLGVYEQYF
TRBV3-1,TRBJ2-5,.,TRBD2,TGTGCCAGCAGCCATAGCGGGAGCAGACAAGAGACCCAGTACTTC,CASSHSGSRQETQYF
TRBV11-2,TRBJ2-1,.,TRBD2,TGTGCCAGCAGCTTACCCGCACTAGCGGGGGCCTATGAGCAGTTCTTC,CASSLPALAGAYEQFF
TRBV12-3/TRBV12-4,TRBJ1-1,many,TRBD1,TGTGCCAGCAGATTACAGGGGGCCGACGAAGCTTTCTTT,CASRLQGADEAFF
TRBV12-3/TRBV12-4,TRBJ2-3,.,TRBD2,TGTGCCAGCAGCGGAAATAGCGGGAGTGGGAGCACAGATACGCAGTATTTT,CASSGNSGSGSTDTQYF
TRBV20-1,TRBJ1-4,.,TRBD1,TGCAGTGCTAGAAGGGACAGTCCTGAAAAACTGTTTTTT,CSARRDSPEKLFF
TRBV9,TRBJ2-7,.,.,TGTGCCAGCAGCCCCAGGGAAGGGAGTTCCTACGAGCAGTACTTC,CASSPREGSSYEQYF
TRBV6-1,TRBJ2-7,.,.,TGTGCCAGCAGTGAAGTCCGACGGCCCTACGAGCAGTACTTC,CASSEVRRPYEQYF
TRBV20-1,TRBJ2-3,.,.,TGCAGTGCAGGAGGGCCCGGCACAGATACGCAGTATTTT,CSAGGPGTDTQYF